The 22 T cell receptor beta chains below come from one sample, sequenced in a study of T-cell memory formation after mild COVID-19. MiXCR, run by TCRdb on the 5' RACE reads, gives a single entry per CDR3 protein. The data contain roughly 15,000 distinct CDR3 sequences, over 20% of them singletons. Sequencing was performed on PBMCs or a T cell subset sorted from them (not recorded which). These receptors were taken from a man in his late teens or twenties who had mild COVID-19 (a few samples of this study predate the infection). Cell type and time point are not known.

The sample holds many counts of this clonotype. The chain links TRBV6-6 to TRBJ2-7; TRBD2 matches at 10 bases. CDR1 is MNHNY, CDR2 SVGAGI, per germline (reference sequence). The ends lost 6 bases at V and 1 base at J; junction bases unmatched: 9. This CDR3 contains 16 residues. Here the CDR3 DNA reads TGTGCCAGCAGCACATTAGCGGGGGGCTATTCCTACGAGCAGTACTTC. This sequence encodes CASSTLAGGYSYEQYF.

In the case of this clonotype: One end of the junction fails to match germline, which may point to a read error. The genes are TRBV20-1 and TRBJ2-2, with D possibly matching TRBD2 (5 bases). This CDR3 has 15 amino acids. Looked up from germline, CDR1 is DFQATT and CDR2 is SNEGSKA (reference sequence). CDR3 protein: CSARGGARNTGELFF. The DNA for the CDR3 is TGCAGTGCCAGAGGAGGAGCAAGGAACACCGGGGAGCTGTTTTTT.

The V and J genes are TRBV5-1 and TRBJ2-1, with TRBD1 matching over 7 bases. CDR1 and CDR2 (germline): SGHRS, YFSETQ. The V segment lost 2 bases and the J segment 5 bases; nucleotides outside the gene matches: 1. CDR3 size: 13 residues. DNA of the CDR3: TGCGCCAGCAGCTTAACAGGGGACAATGAGCAGTTCTTC. Its protein is CASSLTGDNEQFF.

This chain connects TRBV5-1 to TRBJ1-1, with D hard to call. Per the germline V gene, CDR1 is SGHRS and CDR2 is YFSETQ. Trimming took 0 bases from V and 2 from J, leaving 8 bases between them. This CDR3 has 14 amino acids. The CDR3 spells CASSLGQFNTEAFF. Written as DNA, the CDR3 is TGCGCCAGCAGCTTGGGCCAGTTTAACACTGAAGCTTTCTTT.

This clonotype was seen a few times. The V gene is TRBV6-2 or TRBV6-3, the J gene TRBJ1-1; no clear D. The CDR3 spans 14 residues. V was cut by 10 bases and J by 4 bases, with 19 bases left in between. Germline assignment: CDR1 MNHEY and CDR2 SVGEGT. The CDR3 is CATCTLIGPTEAFF. CDR3 in DNA: TGTGCCACCTGTACACTTATCGGGCCCACTGAAGCTTTCTTT.

This clonotype was recorded many times. The V call is TRBV27, the J call TRBJ2-1, with D perhaps TRBD2 (5 bases). V was shortened by 5 bases and J by 8 bases, with 7 bases between the two germline ends. The CDR3 contains 11 residues. The germline V gene has CDR1 MNHEY and CDR2 SMNVEV (reference sequence). The chain's CDR3 is CASSQEDEQFF. In nucleotides, the CDR3 is TGTGCCAGCAGTCAGGAGGATGAGCAGTTCTTC.

This clonotype occurred many times. The chain has TRBV2 and TRBJ2-1, with a tentative D call TRBD1 (5 bases). Germline V gene lookup returns CDR1 SNHLY and CDR2 FYNNEI. The V end was cut by 8 bases, the J end by 4 bases, with 15 bases between. This CDR3 has 14 residues. Here the CDR3 reads CASPPGRAYNEQFF. The CDR3 DNA is TGTGCCAGCCCACCGGGCAGGGCTTACAATGAGCAGTTCTTC.

This clonotype came up many times. This chain connects TRBV7-8 to TRBJ2-5; D unclear. The CDR3 length is 15 residues. V was pared by 6 bases and J by 5 bases, with 19 bases between. Germline-derived CDR1 and CDR2 are SGHVS and FQNEAQ. CDR3 DNA sequence: TGTGCCAGCAGGCCCCCTCTCCGCCCCCCGGAGACCCAGTACTTC. It specifies CASRPPLRPPETQYF.

Ten or more counts support this clonotype. The chain uses TRBV7-3 and TRBJ1-1, with D hard to call. The V gene lost 4 bases and the J gene lost 1 base, with 13 bases spanning the gap. This CDR3 is built from 15 residues. Germline V gene sequence: CDR1 SGHTA, CDR2 FQGTGA. The CDR3 coding sequence is TGTGCCAGCAGCTGGGATCCCCATCCGAACACTGAAGCTTTCTTT. Protein product: CASSWDPHPNTEAFF.

This clonotype was observed a few times. The rearrangement links TRBV18 to TRBJ1-4, with 8 nucleotides matching TRBD1. The CDR3 contains 14 residues. The V segment lost 4 bases and the J segment 4 bases; nucleotides outside the gene matches: 2. Germline V gene sequence: CDR1 KGHSH, CDR2 LQKENI. CDR3 loop: CASSQGQDNEKLFF. The CDR3 DNA reads as TGTGCCAGCTCACAGGGACAGGATAATGAAAAACTGTTTTTT.

In its sample, this clonotype was seen a few times. The V and J genes are TRBV20-1 and TRBJ1-1; tentative D call: TRBD1 (5 bases). Germline loops: CDR1 DFQATT, CDR2 SNEGSKA (reference sequence). The CDR3 extends over 11 amino acids. V lost 8 bases, J lost 8 bases, and 15 bases lay in between. CDR3 sequence: CSTNWGFEAFF. In DNA, the CDR3 is TGCAGTACCAACTGGGGGTTCGAAGCTTTCTTT.

The V and J genes are TRBV18 and TRBJ2-7; 7 bases are shared with TRBD1. The CDR3 runs 14 residues. Germline trimming cut 3 bases from V and 2 bases from J; bases unmatched to any gene: 4. Germline V lookup: CDR1 KGHSH, CDR2 LQKENI. CDR3 coding DNA: TGTGCCAGCTCACCGCCGGGACAGCCCTACGAGCAGTACTTC. Residues: CASSPPGQPYEQYF. The whole variable domain, filled in from reference TRBV18 and TRBJ2-7, reads NAGVMQNPRHLVRRRGQEARLRCSPMKGHSHVYWYRQLPEEGLKFMVYLQKENIIDESGMPKERFSAEFPKEGPSILRIQQVVRGDSAAYFCASSPPGQPYEQYFGPGTRLTVT.

This clonotype has ten or more counts. The J gene is TRBJ2-2, the V gene TRBV6-2 or TRBV6-3; D may be TRBD1 (6 bases). Germline V gene sequence: CDR1 MNHEY, CDR2 SVGEGT. Trimming removed 4 bases from V and 5 bases from J, with 8 bases in between. The CDR3 consists of 13 residues. For the CDR3, the DNA is TGTGCCAGCAGTTTCAGGGGAACCGGGGAGCTGTTTTTT. Its protein is CASSFRGTGELFF.

The chain employs TRBV9 and TRBJ2-3; D gene ambiguous. The CDR3 is 13 residues long. Per the germline V gene, CDR1 is SGDLS and CDR2 is YYNGEE. V dropped 4 bases and J dropped 5 bases, with 11 bases sitting between them. The CDR3, as DNA: TGTGCCAGCAGCCCCGGATCGCTAGATACGCAGTATTTT. Its protein product is CASSPGSLDTQYF.

There are many counts of this clonotype. J is TRBJ1-6 and V is TRBV27; tentatively, D is TRBD1 (5 bases). V was trimmed by 3 bases and J by 0 bases, leaving 12 bases between them. The CDR3 is 17 residues long. Per germline, CDR1 MNHEY and CDR2 SMNVEV (reference sequence). The CDR3 region is CASSFYRQSSYNSPLHF. As DNA, the CDR3 is TGTGCCAGCAGTTTCTATCGACAGAGCTCCTATAATTCACCCCTCCACTTT.

The sample holds a few counts of this clonotype. The V call is TRBV19, the J call TRBJ2-5; unclear D gene. With 6 bases removed from V and 7 bases from J, the gap between germline ends came to 9 bases. Looked up from germline, CDR1 is LNHDA and CDR2 is SQIVND (reference sequence). This CDR3 comprises 11 residues. The CDR3 spells CASSSHVTQYF. The CDR3 DNA is TGTGCCAGTAGCTCCCATGTGACCCAGTACTTC.

The rearrangement uses TRBV6-5 and TRBJ2-7; 13 nucleotides match TRBD2. CDR3 length: 14 amino acids. V was pared by 6 bases and J by 3 bases, with 2 bases of the junction left unmatched. The V gene's germline CDR1 is MNHEY and CDR2 SVGAGI. The CDR3: CASSRLAGGYEQYF. The CDR3 coding sequence is TGTGCCAGCAGCAGACTAGCGGGGGGCTACGAGCAGTACTTC.

V gene TRBV11-2 combines with J gene TRBJ2-7, with D possibly being TRBD1 (5 bases). The CDR3 is 14 residues long. V lost 4 bases and J lost 3, with 13 bases in between. Germline lookup yields CDR1 SGHAT and CDR2 FQNNGV. CDR3 sequence reads: CASSWDGHVYEQYF. The CDR3 region has the DNA TGTGCCAGCAGCTGGGATGGACACGTCTACGAGCAGTACTTC. Looking up the rest from reference TRBV11-2 and TRBJ2-7 gives the full variable domain: EAGVAQSPRYKIIEKRQSVAFWCNPISGHATLYWYQQILGQGPKLLIQFQNNGVVDDSQLPKDRFSAERLKGVDSTLKIQPAKLEDSAVYLCASSWDGHVYEQYFGPGTRLTVT.

V usage is TRBV7-9 and J usage is TRBJ2-3; D is perhaps TRBD2 (7 bases). CDR3 length equals 15 residues. Trimming cost V 5 bases and J 4 bases, with 16 bases left between them. Germline V lookup: CDR1 SEHNR, CDR2 FQNEAQ (reference sequence). CDR3 in amino acids: CASSRPGGGADTQYF. CDR3 sequence (DNA): TGTGCCAGCAGCCGCCCGGGGGGCGGGGCAGATACGCAGTATTTT.

This chain connects TRBV4-3 to TRBJ1-4; TRBD1 might be the D (6 bases). Germline CDR1 is LGHNA and CDR2 is YSLEER. V was clipped by 4 bases and J by 8 bases, with 17 bases between them. The CDR3 is made up of 15 amino acids. The DNA of the CDR3 is TGCGCCAGCAGCCTCGTTGGGGGCGCCCGGGAAAAACTGTTTTTT. This encodes CASSLVGGAREKLFF.

This clonotype showed up many times. The chain has TRBV9 and TRBJ2-3; D gene uncertain. The CDR3 length is 15 residues. V gave up 2 bases and J gave up 3 bases, with 13 bases separating them. Germline V lookup: CDR1 SGDLS, CDR2 YYNGEE. The CDR3 spells CASSVGIRETDTQYF. In DNA, the CDR3 is TGTGCCAGCAGCGTTGGTATCCGAGAGACAGATACGCAGTATTTT.

The table lists this clonotype with many counts. The CDR3 sequence: CASSRGGAQYF. The CDR3 DNA reads TGTGCCAGCAGCCGGGGAGGAGCGCAGTATTTT. V usage is TRBV5-6 and J usage is TRBJ2-3, with D possibly matching TRBD2 (6 bases). The V and J ends lost 4 bases and 10 bases respectively, with 10 bases between them. Germline CDR1 and CDR2: SGHDT and YYEEEE. The CDR3 consists of 11 residues. Together with reference TRBV5-6 and TRBJ2-3, the CDR3 gives the full variable domain: DAGVTQSPTHLIKTRGQQVTLRCSPKSGHDTVSWYQQALGQGPQFIFQYYEEEERQRGNFPDRFSGHQFPNYSSELNVNALLLGDSALYLCASSRGGAQYFGPGTRLTVL.